These 10 T cell receptor beta chains share one sample of origin, sequenced in a study of OX40 agonist ivuxolimab in advanced cancers. Here immunoSEQ multiplex PCR was the method, and the copy in TCRdb shows in-frame clones only, minus some. The table includes over 80,000 clones, roughly 80% detected once. The starting material was CD4+ or CD8+ T cells sorted from blood, obtained in a trial of the OX40 agonist ivuxolimab. These receptor sequences come from an adult with an advanced solid tumor such as melanoma, head and neck, liver or kidney cancer.

The V and J genes are TRBV5-6 and TRBJ1-2; 12 bases are shared with TRBD1. The CDR3 consists of 13 residues. V was pared by 5 bases and J by 8 bases, with 4 bases of the junction left unmatched. CDR1 is SGHDT, CDR2 YYEEEE, per germline. The CDR3 loop reads CASRGQGAVGYTF. The CDR3 DNA sequence: TGTGCCAGCAGGGGACAGGGGGCGGTCGGCTACACCTTC.

The chain has TRBV11-1 and TRBJ2-1; D is perhaps TRBD2 (5 bases). Trimming cost V 0 bases and J 1 base, with 7 bases left between them. This CDR3 comprises 15 residues. Germline CDR1 and CDR2: SGHAT and FQDESV (reference sequence). The CDR3 protein is CASSLASGSYNEQFF. The CDR3 DNA is TGTGCCAGCAGCTTAGCCAGCGGTTCCTACAATGAGCAGTTCTTC.

The chain has TRBV30 and TRBJ2-1; a weak D match, TRBD1 (6 bases). Germline values: CDR1 GTSNPN, CDR2 SVGIG (reference sequence). The CDR3 spans 12 residues. Trimming took 4 bases from V and 7 from J, leaving 11 bases between them. The CDR3 DNA follows: TGTGCCTGGACAGGGACACGAAATGAGCAGTTCTTC. It translates to CAWTGTRNEQFF.

The count of this clone is one. The rearrangement uses TRBV5-8 and TRBJ2-4, with 8 bases aligning to TRBD1. The CDR3 sequence is 14 residues long. Germline V CDR1 and CDR2: SGHTS, YDEGEE. V was pared by 2 bases and J by 8 bases, with 6 bases of the junction left unmatched. CDR3 residues: CASSFRQGMDIQYF. In DNA, the CDR3 is TGTGCCAGCAGCTTCCGACAGGGGATGGACATTCAGTACTTC.

The CDR3 is CASRPSGLAVYEQYF. CDR3 bases: TGTGCCAGTAGACCTTCCGGACTAGCGGTGTACGAGCAGTACTTC. The V call is TRBV19, the J call TRBJ2-7; 10 nucleotides agree with TRBD2. This CDR3 has 15 amino acids. From germline, CDR1 is LNHDA and CDR2 SQIVND (reference sequence). V was clipped by 6 bases and J by 4 bases; unmatched bases: 9.

The gene calls are TRBV6-5 and TRBJ1-3; unclear D gene. CDR1 MNHEY and CDR2 SVGAGI come from the germline V gene. The V end was cut by 2 bases, the J end by 0 bases, with 11 bases between. This CDR3 has 16 residues. The CDR3 spells CASSYDRAYSGNTIYF. The CDR3 DNA follows: TGTGCCAGCAGTTACGATCGGGCCTACTCTGGAAACACCATATATTTT.

The chain uses TRBV10-3 and TRBJ2-7; D unresolved. The ends were cut back, 1 base at V and 7 bases at J, with 17 bases in the middle. CDR3 size: 15 residues. CDR1 is ENHRY and CDR2 is SYGVKD in the germline V gene. In DNA form, the CDR3 reads TGTGCCATCAGTGAGTTTGAAGCCGTTTCTGGAGAGCAGTACTTC. It yields the protein CAISEFEAVSGEQYF.

The chain has TRBV18 and TRBJ1-5; D not certain. Germline CDR1 and CDR2: KGHSH and LQKENI. The CDR3 length is 13 residues. Trimming took 2 bases from V and 3 from J, leaving 5 bases between them. In DNA, the CDR3 is TGTGCCAGCTCACCAGGGATCAATCAGCCCCAGCATTTT. The encoded protein is CASSPGINQPQHF.

V is TRBV19 and J is TRBJ1-5; D perhaps matches TRBD1 (6 bases). The CDR3 totals 20 residues. Germline assignment: CDR1 LNHDA and CDR2 SQIVND (reference sequence). V was cut by 6 bases and J by 3 bases, with 30 bases left in between. The CDR3 here is CASSHEGPGTPKGDNQPQHF. DNA for the CDR3: TGTGCCAGTAGCCACGAGGGCCCCGGGACACCAAAGGGGGACAATCAGCCCCAGCATTTT.

The gene calls are TRBV7-2 and TRBJ2-5; D gene ambiguous. The germline CDR1 and CDR2 sequences are SGHTA and FQGNSA. CDR3 length equals 12 residues. Trimming pared 1 base from V and 4 bases from J, leaving 4 bases between. DNA of the CDR3: TGTGCCAGCAGCTTAGTAGGAGAGACCCAGTACTTC. This translates into CASSLVGETQYF.